A single sample gave rise to the 2 T cell receptor beta chains below, sequenced in a study of cytomegalovirus exposure and HLA in healthy donors. A multiplex PCR was run with 60 Vbeta primers and 13 Jbeta primers. Here immunoSEQ multiplex PCR was the method, and the copy in TCRdb shows in-frame clones only, minus some. The sample gives about 110,000 clones, 69% of which show up once; 5.4% is in the top ten. The sample comprised PBMCs. These receptors all stem from a woman in her 70s in good health and CMV-seropositive.

This chain joins TRBV2 and TRBJ1-6; D is uncertain. V lost 5 bases and J 14 bases, leaving 13 bases between the germline ends. This CDR3 is built from 12 residues. Germline assignment: CDR1 SNHLY and CDR2 FYNNEI. CDR3 residues: CASSSLRLALHF. The CDR3 coding sequence is TGTGCCAGCAGTTCCCTCCGGTTAGCCCTCCACTTT.

The chain recombines TRBV2 with TRBJ1-2, with D perhaps TRBD1 (6 bases). From germline, CDR1 is SNHLY and CDR2 FYNNEI. With 6 bases removed from V and 8 bases from J, the gap between germline ends came to 16 bases. CDR3 size: 13 residues. DNA of the CDR3: TGTGCCAGCAGGAGAGTAGGGGGTGAGGGCTACACCTTC. Translating gives CASRRVGGEGYTF. The full variable domain, completed using reference TRBV2 and TRBJ1-2, is EPEVTQTPSHQVTQMGQEVILRCVPISNHLYFYWYRQILGQKVEFLVSFYNNEISEKSEIFDDQFSVERPDGSNFTLKIRSTKLEDSAMYFCASRRVGGEGYTFGSGTRLTVV.